This T cell receptor beta chain is from a study of Ad26.COV2.S vaccination and SARS-CoV-2 variants. The assay was immunoSEQ multiplex PCR, and TCRdb's table has in-frame clones only and misses some. The sample consists of 350,000 to 500,000 clones, around nine tenths of them appearing once. Treatment: about 20 received Ad26.COV2.S at low or high dose, single or two shots; a few received placebo; per-sample allocation not given. Collection of the samples took place on day 63 after the first injection of vaccine or placebo. This CDR3 contains 16 residues. The V gene's germline CDR1 is MNHEY and CDR2 SMNVEV (reference sequence). Trimming cost V 6 bases and J 3 bases; bases outside gene matches: 10. General study points: Spike-specific TCR breadth was greater in vaccine than placebo recipients. Substantial breadth was reportedly displayed by spike-specific CD8+ and CD4+ T cell responses after vaccination.

This clone was detected only once. As yet, its antigen is unknown. Sequencing used peripheral blood, obtained in a trial of Ad26.COV2.S vaccine versus placebo. This clonotype originated in a person aged 18-65 years who received the Ad26.COV2.S COVID-19 vaccine or a placebo. The chain links TRBV27 to TRBJ2-7; 11 bases are shared with TRBD2. The CDR3 sequence is CASSQVAGGPHYEQYF. The CDR3 DNA follows: TGTGCCAGCAGCCAGGTAGCGGGAGGGCCCCACTACGAGCAGTACTTC.